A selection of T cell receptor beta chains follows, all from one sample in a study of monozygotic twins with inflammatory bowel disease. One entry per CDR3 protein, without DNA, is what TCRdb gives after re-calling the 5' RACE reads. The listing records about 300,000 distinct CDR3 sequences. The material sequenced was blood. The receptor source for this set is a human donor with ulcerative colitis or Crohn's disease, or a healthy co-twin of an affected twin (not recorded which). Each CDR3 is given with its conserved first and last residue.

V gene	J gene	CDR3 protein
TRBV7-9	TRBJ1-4	CASSFPTGEKLFF
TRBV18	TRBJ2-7	CASSLAGLAGEQYF
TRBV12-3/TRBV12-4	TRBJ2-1	CASSLGPHNEQFF
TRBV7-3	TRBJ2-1	CASSLNPGGGGVRLFF
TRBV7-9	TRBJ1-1	CASSSPRDRENTEAFF
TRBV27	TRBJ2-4	CASSGVGYIQYF
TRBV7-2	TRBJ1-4	CASSVAGGKLFF
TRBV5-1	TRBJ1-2	CASSFEGVDGYTF
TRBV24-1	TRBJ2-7	CATSGRDGYEQYF
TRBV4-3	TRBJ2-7	CASSFIRTSGDEQYF
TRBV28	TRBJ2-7	CASSFSRTRIPYEQYF
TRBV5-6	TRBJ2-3	CASSLGGLEYF
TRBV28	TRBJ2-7	CASRWQGAGSYEQYF
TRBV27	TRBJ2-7	CASSLVGYSYEQYF